The clone carrying this TCR beta chain was seen a handful of times. Germline V gives CDR1 SGHNT, CDR2 YYREEE (reference sequence). This CDR3 spans 13 amino acids. J was trimmed by 4 bases and V by 4 bases; bases with no gene match: 3. Patients from Seattle were sampled longitudinally, starting during active infection. Per the authors' pipeline: Estimates of nucleated cell counts were drawn from the amplification of reference gene primers. Method: immunoSEQ multiplex PCR; TCRdb's copy keeps in-frame clones and lacks some. That table gives V, J and clone size, and the DNA gave D and trimming. There are about 82,000 clones in the sample; about 73% occur only once, and approximately 34% lies in the top ten. These data originate in a study of blood T cell repertoires in COVID-19. Background on the study: T cells, B-cell-depleted T cells, or PBMCs provided the cDNA or gDNA that served as material.

The material sequenced was peripheral blood. The V and J genes are TRBV5-4 and TRBJ1-1, with 8 bases matching TRBD1. The clonotype was recovered from a man in his sixties with COVID-19, enrolled during active disease. CDR3 region: CASSGGTGTEAFF. Here the CDR3 DNA reads TGTGCCAGCAGCGGGGGGACAGGCACTGAAGCTTTCTTT.